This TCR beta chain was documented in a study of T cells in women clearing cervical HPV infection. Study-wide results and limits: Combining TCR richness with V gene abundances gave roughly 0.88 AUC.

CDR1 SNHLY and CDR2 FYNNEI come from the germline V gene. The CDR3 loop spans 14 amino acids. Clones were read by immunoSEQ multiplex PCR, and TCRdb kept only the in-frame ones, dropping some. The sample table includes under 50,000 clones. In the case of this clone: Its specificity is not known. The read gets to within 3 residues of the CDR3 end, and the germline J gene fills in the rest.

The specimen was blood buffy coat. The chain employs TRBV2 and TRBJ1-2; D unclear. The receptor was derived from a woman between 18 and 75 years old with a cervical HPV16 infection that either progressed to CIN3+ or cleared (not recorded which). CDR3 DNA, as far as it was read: TGTGCCAGCAAATACAGCGGGAGGGCGGCTGAC. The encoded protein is CASKYSGRAAD. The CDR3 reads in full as CASKYSGRAADYTF.